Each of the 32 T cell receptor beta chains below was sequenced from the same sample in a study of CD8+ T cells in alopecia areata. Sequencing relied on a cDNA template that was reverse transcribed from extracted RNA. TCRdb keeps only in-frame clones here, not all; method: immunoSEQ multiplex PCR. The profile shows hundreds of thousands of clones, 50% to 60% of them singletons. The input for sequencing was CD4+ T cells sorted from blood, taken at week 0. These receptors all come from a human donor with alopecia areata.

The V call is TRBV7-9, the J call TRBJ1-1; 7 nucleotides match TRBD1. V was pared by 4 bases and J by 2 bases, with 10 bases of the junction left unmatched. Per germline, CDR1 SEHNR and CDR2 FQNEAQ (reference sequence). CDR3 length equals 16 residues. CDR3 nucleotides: TGTGCCAGCAGCTCCCCACCCTGGACAGGCAACACTGAAGCTTTCTTT. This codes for CASSSPPWTGNTEAFF.

The CDR3 DNA is TGTGCCAGCAGCTTAGTCAGGGAGGCTTCCTACGAGCAGTACTTC. This sequence encodes CASSLVREASYEQYF. J is TRBJ2-7 and V is TRBV7-8; TRBD2 is a possible D gene (6 bases). V lost 1 base and J 1 base, leaving 11 bases between the germline ends. The germline CDR1 and CDR2 sequences are SGHVS and FQNEAQ. The CDR3 is made up of 15 amino acids.

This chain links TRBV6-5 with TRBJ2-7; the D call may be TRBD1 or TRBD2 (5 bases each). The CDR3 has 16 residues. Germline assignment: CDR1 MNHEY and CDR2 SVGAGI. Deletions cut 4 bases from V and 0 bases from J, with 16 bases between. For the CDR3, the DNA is TGTGCCAGCAGTTCTACGTCGGGACCCCTCTCCTACGAGCAGTACTTC. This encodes CASSSTSGPLSYEQYF.

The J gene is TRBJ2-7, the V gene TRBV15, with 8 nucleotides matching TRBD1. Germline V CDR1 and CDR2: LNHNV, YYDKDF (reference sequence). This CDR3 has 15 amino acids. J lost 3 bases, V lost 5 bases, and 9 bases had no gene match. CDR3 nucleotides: TGTGCCACCAGCTGGGACAGGTGGCCCCGCTACGAGCAGTACTTC. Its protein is CATSWDRWPRYEQYF.

CDR3 region: CASPDGTGENIQYF. Here the CDR3 DNA reads TGTGCCAGCCCAGACGGGACAGGTGAAAACATTCAGTACTTC. The V and J genes are TRBV6-1 and TRBJ2-4, with 8 bases matching TRBD1. Germline V gene data show CDR1 as MNHNS and CDR2 as SASEGT. The CDR3 is made up of 14 amino acids. J was trimmed by 5 bases and V by 8 bases; bases with no gene match: 8.

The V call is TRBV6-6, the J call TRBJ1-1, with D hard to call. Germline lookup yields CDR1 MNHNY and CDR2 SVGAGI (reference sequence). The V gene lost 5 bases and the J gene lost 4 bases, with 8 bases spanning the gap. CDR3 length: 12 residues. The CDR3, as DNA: TGTGCCAGCAGTCACCCTTCCACTGAAGCTTTCTTT. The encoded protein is CASSHPSTEAFF.

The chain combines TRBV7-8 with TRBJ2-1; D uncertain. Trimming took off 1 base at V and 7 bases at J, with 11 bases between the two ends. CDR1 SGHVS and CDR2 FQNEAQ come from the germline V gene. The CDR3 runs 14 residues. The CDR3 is CASSLGVVTNEQFF. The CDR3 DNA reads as TGTGCCAGCAGCTTAGGGGTGGTTACGAATGAGCAGTTCTTC.

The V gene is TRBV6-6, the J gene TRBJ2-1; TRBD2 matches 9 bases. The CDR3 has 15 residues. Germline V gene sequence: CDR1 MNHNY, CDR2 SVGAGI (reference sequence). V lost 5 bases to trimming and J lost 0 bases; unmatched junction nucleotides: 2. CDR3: CASSPSGASYNEQFF. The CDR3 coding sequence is TGTGCCAGCAGTCCTAGCGGGGCCTCCTACAATGAGCAGTTCTTC.

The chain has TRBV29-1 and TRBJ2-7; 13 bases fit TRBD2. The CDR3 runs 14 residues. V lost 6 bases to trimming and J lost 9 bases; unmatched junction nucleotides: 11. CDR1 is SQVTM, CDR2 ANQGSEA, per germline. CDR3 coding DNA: TGCAGCGTAACGCGTGGGACTAGCGGGGTTGTGCAGTACTTC. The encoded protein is CSVTRGTSGVVQYF.

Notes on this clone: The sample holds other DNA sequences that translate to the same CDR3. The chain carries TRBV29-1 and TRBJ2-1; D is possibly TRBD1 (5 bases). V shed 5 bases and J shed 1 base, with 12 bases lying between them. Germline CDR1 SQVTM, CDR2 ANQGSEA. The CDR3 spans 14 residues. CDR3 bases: TGCAGCGTTAAGGGGTCAAGTTCCTACAATGAGCAGTTCTTC. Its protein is CSVKGSSSYNEQFF.

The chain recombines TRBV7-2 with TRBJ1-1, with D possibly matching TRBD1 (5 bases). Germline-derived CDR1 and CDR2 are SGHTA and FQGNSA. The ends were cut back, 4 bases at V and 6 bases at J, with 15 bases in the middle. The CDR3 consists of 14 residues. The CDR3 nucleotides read TGTGCCAGCAGCTCCGGGGGGTGGGCGGCTGAAGCTTTCTTT. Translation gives CASSSGGWAAEAFF.

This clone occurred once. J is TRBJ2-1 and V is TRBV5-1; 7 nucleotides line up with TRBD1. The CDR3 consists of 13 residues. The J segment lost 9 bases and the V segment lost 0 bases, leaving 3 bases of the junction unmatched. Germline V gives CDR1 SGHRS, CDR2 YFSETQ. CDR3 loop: CASSLGQGSEQFF. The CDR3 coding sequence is TGCGCCAGCAGCTTGGGACAGGGCAGTGAGCAGTTCTTC.

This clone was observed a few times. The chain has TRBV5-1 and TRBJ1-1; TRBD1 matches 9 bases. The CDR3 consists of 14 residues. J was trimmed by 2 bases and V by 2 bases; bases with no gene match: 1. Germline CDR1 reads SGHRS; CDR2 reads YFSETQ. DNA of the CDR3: TGCGCCAGCAGCTTACAGGGGGCAAACACTGAAGCTTTCTTT. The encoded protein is CASSLQGANTEAFF.

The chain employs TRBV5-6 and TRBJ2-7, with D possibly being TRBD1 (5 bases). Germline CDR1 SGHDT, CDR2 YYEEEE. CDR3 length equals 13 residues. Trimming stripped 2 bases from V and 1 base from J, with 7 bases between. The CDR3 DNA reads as TGTGCCAGCAGCTTTCAGGGTTCCTACGAGCAGTACTTC. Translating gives CASSFQGSYEQYF.

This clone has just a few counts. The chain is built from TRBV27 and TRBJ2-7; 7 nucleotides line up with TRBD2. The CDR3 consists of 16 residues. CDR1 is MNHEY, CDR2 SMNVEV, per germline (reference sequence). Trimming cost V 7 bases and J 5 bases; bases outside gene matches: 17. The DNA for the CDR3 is TGTGCCAGCACCCCGGGTTGGGGGGGAAGAAAGGACGAGCAGTACTTC. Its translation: CASTPGWGGRKDEQYF.

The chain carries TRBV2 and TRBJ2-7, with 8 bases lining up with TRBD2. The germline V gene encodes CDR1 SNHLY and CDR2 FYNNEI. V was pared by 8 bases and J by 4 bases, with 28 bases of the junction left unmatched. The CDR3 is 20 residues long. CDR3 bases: TGTGCCAGCGGAGTAAGAGTGTTCCTAGCGGGTTCCTCCCTTCATTACGAGCAGTACTTC. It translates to CASGVRVFLAGSSLHYEQYF.

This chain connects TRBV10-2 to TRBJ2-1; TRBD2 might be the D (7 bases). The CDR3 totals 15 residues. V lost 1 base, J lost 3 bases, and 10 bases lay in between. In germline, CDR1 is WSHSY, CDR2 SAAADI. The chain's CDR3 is CASSELGGGYNEQFF. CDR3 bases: TGCGCCAGCAGTGAGTTAGGGGGGGGCTACAATGAGCAGTTCTTC.

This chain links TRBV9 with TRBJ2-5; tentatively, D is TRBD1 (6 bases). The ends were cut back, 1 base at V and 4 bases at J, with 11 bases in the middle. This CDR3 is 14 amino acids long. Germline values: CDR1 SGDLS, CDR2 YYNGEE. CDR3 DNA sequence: TGTGCCAGCAGCGTACGACAGGCGGCAGAGACCCAGTACTTC. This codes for CASSVRQAAETQYF.

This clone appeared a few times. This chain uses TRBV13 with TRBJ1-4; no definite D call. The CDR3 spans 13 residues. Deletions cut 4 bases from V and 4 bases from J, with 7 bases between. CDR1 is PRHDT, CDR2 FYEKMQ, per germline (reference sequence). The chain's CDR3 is CASSSVVNEKLFF. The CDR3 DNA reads TGTGCCAGCAGCTCGGTGGTTAATGAAAAACTGTTTTTT.

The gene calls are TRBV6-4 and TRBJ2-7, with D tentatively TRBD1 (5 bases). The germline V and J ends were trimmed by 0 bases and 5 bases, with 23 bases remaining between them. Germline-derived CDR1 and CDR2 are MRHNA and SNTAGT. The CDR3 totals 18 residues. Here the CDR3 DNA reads TGTGCCAGCAGTGACTCTTTGGACACACAGTCCCCACGGCACGAGCAGTACTTC. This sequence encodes CASSDSLDTQSPRHEQYF.

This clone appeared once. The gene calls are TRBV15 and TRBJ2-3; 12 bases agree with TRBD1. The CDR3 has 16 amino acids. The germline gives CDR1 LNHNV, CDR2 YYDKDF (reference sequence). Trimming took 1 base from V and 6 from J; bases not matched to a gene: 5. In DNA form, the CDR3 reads TGTGCCACCAGCAGAGGCGGGACAGGGGGCCGGGATACGCAGTATTTT. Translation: CATSRGGTGGRDTQYF. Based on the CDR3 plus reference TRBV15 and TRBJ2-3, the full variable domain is DAMVIQNPRYQVTQFGKPVTLSCSQTLNHNVMYWYQQKSSQAPKLLFHYYDKDFNNEADTPDNFQSRRPNTSFCFLDIRSPGLGDTAMYLCATSRGGTGGRDTQYFGPGTRLTVL.

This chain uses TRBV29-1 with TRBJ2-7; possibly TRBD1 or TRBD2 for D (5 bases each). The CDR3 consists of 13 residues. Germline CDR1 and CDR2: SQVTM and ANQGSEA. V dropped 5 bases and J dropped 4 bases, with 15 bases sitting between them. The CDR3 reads CSVRSGLLYEQYF. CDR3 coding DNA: TGCAGCGTTCGGTCGGGGCTTCTTTACGAGCAGTACTTC.

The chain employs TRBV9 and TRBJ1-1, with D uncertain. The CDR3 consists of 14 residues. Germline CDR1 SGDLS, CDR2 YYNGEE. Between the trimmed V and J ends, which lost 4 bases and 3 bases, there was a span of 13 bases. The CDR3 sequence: CASSPTMAYTEAFF. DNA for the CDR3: TGTGCCAGCAGCCCCACAATGGCTTACACTGAAGCTTTCTTT.

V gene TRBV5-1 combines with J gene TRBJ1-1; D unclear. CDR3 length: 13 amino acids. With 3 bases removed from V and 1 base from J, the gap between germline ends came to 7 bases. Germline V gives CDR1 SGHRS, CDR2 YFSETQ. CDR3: CASSWGGNTEAFF. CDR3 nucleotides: TGCGCCAGCAGCTGGGGAGGGAACACTGAAGCTTTCTTT.

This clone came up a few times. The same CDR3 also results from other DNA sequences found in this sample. The chain's CDR3 is CASSFRGETQYF. The CDR3 DNA reads as TGCGCCAGCAGCTTTCGGGGAGAGACCCAGTACTTC. This chain joins TRBV5-1 and TRBJ2-5; weak D call: TRBD2 (5 bases). This CDR3 is 12 amino acids long. Germline CDR1 SGHRS, CDR2 YFSETQ. With 2 bases removed from V and 4 bases from J, the gap between germline ends came to 6 bases.

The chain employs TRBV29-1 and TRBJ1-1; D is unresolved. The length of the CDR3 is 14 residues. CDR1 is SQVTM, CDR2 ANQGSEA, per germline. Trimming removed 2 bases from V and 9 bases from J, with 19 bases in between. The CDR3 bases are TGCAGCGTTGAAAGCGCCGACGACGGTTTTAAAGCTTTCTTT. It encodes CSVESADDGFKAFF.

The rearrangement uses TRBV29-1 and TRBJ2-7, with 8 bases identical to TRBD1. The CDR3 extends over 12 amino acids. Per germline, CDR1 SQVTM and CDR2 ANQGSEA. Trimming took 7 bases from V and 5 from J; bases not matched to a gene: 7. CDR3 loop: CSAGDRINEQYF. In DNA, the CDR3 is TGCAGCGCAGGGGACAGGATCAACGAGCAGTACTTC.

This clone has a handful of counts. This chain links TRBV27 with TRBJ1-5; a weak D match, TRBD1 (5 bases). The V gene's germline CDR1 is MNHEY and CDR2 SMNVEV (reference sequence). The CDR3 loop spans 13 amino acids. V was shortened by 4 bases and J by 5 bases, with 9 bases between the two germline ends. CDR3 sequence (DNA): TGTGCCAGCAGTTACCAGGGCCATCAGCCCCAGCATTTT. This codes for CASSYQGHQPQHF.

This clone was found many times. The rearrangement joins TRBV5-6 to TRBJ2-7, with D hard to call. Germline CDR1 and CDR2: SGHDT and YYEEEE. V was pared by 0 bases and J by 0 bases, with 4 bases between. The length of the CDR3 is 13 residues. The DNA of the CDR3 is TGTGCCAGCAGCTTGGGCAGCTCCTACGAGCAGTACTTC. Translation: CASSLGSSYEQYF.

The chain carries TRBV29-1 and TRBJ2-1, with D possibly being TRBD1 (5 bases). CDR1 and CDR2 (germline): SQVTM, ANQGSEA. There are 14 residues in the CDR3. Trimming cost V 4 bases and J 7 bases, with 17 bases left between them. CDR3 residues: CSVVGRMGRNEQFF. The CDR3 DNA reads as TGCAGCGTTGTGGGTAGGATGGGGCGGAATGAGCAGTTCTTC.

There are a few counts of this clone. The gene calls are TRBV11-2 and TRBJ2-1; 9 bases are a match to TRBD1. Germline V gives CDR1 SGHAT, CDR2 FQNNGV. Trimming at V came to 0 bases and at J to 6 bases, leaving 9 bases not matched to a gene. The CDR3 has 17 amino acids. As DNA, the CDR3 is TGTGCCAGCAGCTTAGATTGGGGACAGGGTTACCCCAATGAGCAGTTCTTC. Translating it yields CASSLDWGQGYPNEQFF.

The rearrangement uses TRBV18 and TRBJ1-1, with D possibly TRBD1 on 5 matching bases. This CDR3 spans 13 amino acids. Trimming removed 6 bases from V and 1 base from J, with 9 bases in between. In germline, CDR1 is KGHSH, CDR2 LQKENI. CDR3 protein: CASSPGGNTEAFF. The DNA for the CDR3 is TGTGCCAGCTCCCCGGGGGGGAACACTGAAGCTTTCTTT.